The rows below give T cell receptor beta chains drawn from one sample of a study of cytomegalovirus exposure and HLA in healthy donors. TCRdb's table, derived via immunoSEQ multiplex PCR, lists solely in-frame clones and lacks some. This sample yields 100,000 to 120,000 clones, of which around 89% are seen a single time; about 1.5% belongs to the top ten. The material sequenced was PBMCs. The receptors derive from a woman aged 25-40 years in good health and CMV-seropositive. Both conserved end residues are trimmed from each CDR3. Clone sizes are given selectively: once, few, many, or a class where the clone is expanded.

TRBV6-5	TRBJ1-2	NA	ASGGQVGGYT
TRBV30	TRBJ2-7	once	AWDPGTSYYEQY
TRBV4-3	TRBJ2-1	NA	ASSTSHSGRTDNEQF
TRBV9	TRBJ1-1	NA	ASSPRTGGGTGRGTEAF
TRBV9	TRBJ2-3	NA	ASSVVSGGSTDTQY
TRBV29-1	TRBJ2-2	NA	SVQGRRTNTGELF
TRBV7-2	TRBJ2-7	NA	ASSLASGMVYEQY
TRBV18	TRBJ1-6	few	ASSLGTGVSPLH
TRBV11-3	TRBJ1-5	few	ASSSFLWTGDNQPQH
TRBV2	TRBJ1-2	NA	ASSDFGAGYGHT
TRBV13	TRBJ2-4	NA	ASSLGRGLAKNIQY
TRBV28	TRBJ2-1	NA	AIQGGGNNEQF
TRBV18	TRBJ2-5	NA	ASSPEAGALPRETQY
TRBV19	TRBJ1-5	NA	ASSIRSAGGDQPQH
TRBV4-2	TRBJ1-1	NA	ASSINTEAF
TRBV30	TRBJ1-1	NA	AWRGDRNTEAF
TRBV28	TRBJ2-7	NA	ASSLFAGVGEQY
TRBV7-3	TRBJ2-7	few	ASTPRGRRYEQY
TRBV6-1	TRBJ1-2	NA	ASSRTGVNYGYT
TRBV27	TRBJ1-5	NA	ASSRTGEGNQPQH
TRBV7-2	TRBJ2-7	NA	ASSTRDASSYEQY
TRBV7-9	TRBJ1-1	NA	ASSPRQVLRATEAF
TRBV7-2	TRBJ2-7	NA	ASSLKSEQY
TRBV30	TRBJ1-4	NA	AWSLVTGLGEKLF
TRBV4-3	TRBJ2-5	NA	ASSLCPDWRWETQY
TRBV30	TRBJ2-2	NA	AWGTHSGESNTGELF
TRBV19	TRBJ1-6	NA	ASSIEAAYNSPLH
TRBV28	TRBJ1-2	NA	ASSRGPANYGYT
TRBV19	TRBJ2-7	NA	ASSPFRDSSYEQY
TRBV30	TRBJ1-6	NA	ALVPAGASSPLH
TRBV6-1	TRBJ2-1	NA	ASSEVNSGGPRNNEQF
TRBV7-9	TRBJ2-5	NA	ASSLTPGGLETQY
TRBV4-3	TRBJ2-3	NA	ASSQDWLATGTDTQY
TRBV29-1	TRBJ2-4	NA	SGGQGSGIQY
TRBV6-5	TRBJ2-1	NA	ASSYSRREGNEQF
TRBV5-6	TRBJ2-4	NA	ASSLRGTKNIQY
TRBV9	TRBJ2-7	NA	ASSRTSGSNYEQY
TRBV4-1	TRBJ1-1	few	ASSPAIHRGTEAF
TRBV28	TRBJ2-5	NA	ASIEGEQETQY
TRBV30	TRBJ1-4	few	ATGISEKLF
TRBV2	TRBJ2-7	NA	ASSQDRASPYEQY
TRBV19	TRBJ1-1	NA	ASSIAGAVNTEAF
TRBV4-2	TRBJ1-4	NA	ASSTRQGGIEKLF
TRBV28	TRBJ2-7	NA	ASTDAPGQAYEQY
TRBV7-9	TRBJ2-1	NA	ASSFWDSGNEQF
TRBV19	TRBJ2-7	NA	ASSHAAGGYEQY
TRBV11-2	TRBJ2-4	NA	ASSLGGRAKNIQY
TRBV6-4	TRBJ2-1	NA	ASSPGRGDTNEQF
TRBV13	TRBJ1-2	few	ASSSPNQGYGYT
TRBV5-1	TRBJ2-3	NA	ASSYTSGGPQDTQY
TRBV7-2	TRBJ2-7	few	ASSLAVLSGTSSYEQY